This TCR beta chain is from a study of response to subunit inactivated influenza vaccine. Comment on this clonotype: The antigen is unknown.

Study-wide results and caveats: Each seasonal influenza vaccination recruits few new T cells, the authors suggested.

The germline V gene encodes CDR1 SGHVS and CDR2 FNYEAQ. V gave up 4 bases and J gave up 0 bases, with 15 bases separating them. CDR3 length equals 17 residues. MiXCR, applied by TCRdb to the RT-PCR reads, yields one record per CDR3 protein. The data hold 600,000 to 700,000 distinct CDR3 sequences, with approximately 15% observed a single time. This clonotype was obtained from a man aged 45-65 years who received an inactivated influenza vaccine. This chain uses TRBV7-6 with TRBJ2-2, with D perhaps being TRBD1 or TRBD2 (5 bases each). The sequences come from PBMCs from blood, collected around 14 days before vaccination. CDR3 DNA sequence: TGTGCCAGCAGCTCGAACCCGGGGCAGGCGAACACCGGGGAGCTGTTTTTT. Its translation: CASSSNPGQANTGELFF.